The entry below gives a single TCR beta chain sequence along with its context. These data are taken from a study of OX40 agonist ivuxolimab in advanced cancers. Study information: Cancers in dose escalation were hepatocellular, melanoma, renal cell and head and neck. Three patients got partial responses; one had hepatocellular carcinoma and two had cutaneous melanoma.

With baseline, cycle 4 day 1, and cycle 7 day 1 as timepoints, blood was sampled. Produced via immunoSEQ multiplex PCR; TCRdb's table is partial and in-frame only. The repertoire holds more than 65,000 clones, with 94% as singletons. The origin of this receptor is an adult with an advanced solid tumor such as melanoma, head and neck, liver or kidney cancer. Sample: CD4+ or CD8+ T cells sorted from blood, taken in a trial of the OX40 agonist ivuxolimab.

CDR3 bases: TGTGCCAGCAGTTACTCGGGGCCCGCAGGGCAAGAGACCCAGTACTTC. Encoded protein: CASSYSGPAGQETQYF. This chain links TRBV6-5 with TRBJ2-5; possibly TRBD1 for D (5 bases). V was clipped by 0 bases and J by 2 bases, with 13 bases between them. CDR3 length: 16 amino acids. Germline loops: CDR1 MNHEY, CDR2 SVGAGI.